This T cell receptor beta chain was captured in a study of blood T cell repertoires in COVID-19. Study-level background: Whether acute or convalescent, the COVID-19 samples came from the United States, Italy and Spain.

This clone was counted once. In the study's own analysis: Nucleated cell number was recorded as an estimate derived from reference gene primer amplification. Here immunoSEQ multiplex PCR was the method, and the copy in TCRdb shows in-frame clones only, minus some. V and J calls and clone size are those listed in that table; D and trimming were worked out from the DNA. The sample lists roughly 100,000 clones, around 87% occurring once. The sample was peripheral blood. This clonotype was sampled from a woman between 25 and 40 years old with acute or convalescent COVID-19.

As DNA, the CDR3 is TGTGCCAGCAGCTTAGCGGGGGGGCAGATCAATGAGCAGTTCTTC. Protein: CASSLAGGQINEQFF. The gene calls are TRBV7-3 and TRBJ2-1, with 9 bases aligning to TRBD2. The CDR3 extends over 15 amino acids. Germline CDR1 SGHTA, CDR2 FQGTGA. The V and J ends lost 2 bases and 6 bases, in that order; junction bases with no gene match: 5.